This T cell receptor (beta chain) was documented in a study of blood T cell repertoires in COVID-19. Study overall: Acute and convalescent COVID-19 samples came from the United States, Italy and Spain. PBMCs, B-cell-depleted T cells, or T cells were the source of the cDNA or gDNA that made up the material.

This clone was detected only once. Original methodology: The assay estimated nucleated cells by amplifying reference gene primers. The method was immunoSEQ multiplex PCR; TCRdb's version includes in-frame clones alone and lacks a portion of them. V and J calls and clone size follow that table, whereas D and trimming were derived from the DNA. The data show roughly 83,000 clones, about 88% seen once. Germline lookup yields CDR1 SGHVS and CDR2 FQNEAQ. The CDR3 loop spans 15 amino acids. V shed 5 bases, J shed 7 bases, and the junction held 8 bases outside the gene matches. Sequenced material: peripheral blood. This sequence was found in an elderly man with active or convalescent COVID-19. This chain links TRBV7-8 with TRBJ1-6; TRBD1 agrees at 7 bases. CDR3 region: CASSNPTGMNSPLHF. Here the CDR3 DNA reads TGTGCCAGCAGCAACCCGACAGGGATGAATTCACCCCTCCACTTT.